Listed below are T cell receptor beta chains from one sample, sequenced in a study of shared clonotypes between healthy human individuals. Sequencing used immunoSEQ multiplex PCR; TCRdb keeps in-frame clones, though not all of them. The table includes some 500,000 clones, around 77% detected once. What was sequenced was PBMCs. The receptors were sampled from a woman aged 40-49 years in good health. Some clones in this sample may be carry-over from other donors' samples. CDR3s include the opening cysteine and the closing phenylalanine or tryptophan. A D gene is named only where the DNA matches it firmly. Expanded clones get a size class; other rows say once, few or many, or leave the size out.

>TRBJ2-5|NA|TRBV7-9|NA
CASSLVRETQYF
TGTGCCAGCAGCTTAGTAAGGGAGACCCAGTACTTC
>TRBJ2-7|TRBD1|TRBV6-1|NA
CASSEGQGFYEQYF
TGTGCCAGCAGTGAGGGACAGGGGTTCTACGAGCAGTACTTC
>TRBJ2-1|NA|TRBV10-1|NA
CASSDPFSNEQFF
TGCGCCAGCAGTGATCCGTTTAGTAATGAGCAGTTCTTC
>TRBJ1-2|NA|TRBV14|NA
CASSQQGVGGYTF
TGTGCCAGCAGCCAGCAGGGAGTTGGTGGCTACACCTTC
>TRBJ1-5|TRBD1|TRBV11-3|NA
CASSHTGGWCNQPQHF
TGTGCCAGCAGCCATACAGGGGGCTGGTGCAATCAGCCCCAGCATTTT
>TRBJ2-1|TRBD1|TRBV20-1|NA
CSADRGSEQFF
TGCAGTGCTGACAGGGGGAGTGAGCAGTTCTTC
>TRBJ2-7|NA|TRBV27|few
CASGWTVDEQYF
TGTGCCAGCGGGTGGACAGTGGACGAGCAGTACTTC
>TRBJ2-7|TRBD2|TRBV7-9|NA
CASSFGTTASYEQYF
TGTGCCAGCAGCTTTGGGACTACCGCCTCCTACGAGCAGTACTTC
>TRBJ2-5|NA|TRBV15|NA
CATSRHGETQYF
TGTGCCACCAGCAGACACGGGGAGACCCAGTACTTC
>TRBJ1-4|NA|TRBV15|NA
CATSRSANEKLFF
TGTGCCACCAGCCGATCAGCTAATGAAAAACTGTTTTTT
>TRBJ2-7|TRBD1|TRBV11-2|NA
CASSLDRDRTSYEQYF
TGTGCCAGCAGCTTAGACCGGGACAGGACATCCTACGAGCAGTACTTC
>TRBJ1-1|NA|TRBV5-1|NA
CASSLSTAQGGQEAFF
TGCGCCAGCAGCTTGTCGACGGCTCAGGGAGGGCAAGAAGCTTTCTTT
>TRBJ1-4|NA|TRBV27|NA
CASSLGRRYNEKLFF
TGTGCCAGCAGTCTGGGCAGGCGGTATAATGAAAAACTGTTTTTT
>TRBJ2-7|TRBD2|TRBV27|NA
CASSTRLAGYEQYF
TGTGCCAGCAGCACTAGACTAGCGGGCTACGAGCAGTACTTC
>TRBJ2-7|TRBD2|TRBV15|NA
CATSILAGDGAEQYF
TGTGCCACCAGCATATTAGCGGGAGATGGAGCCGAGCAGTACTTC
>TRBJ1-5|TRBD1|TRBV28|NA
CASSPRQGEPQHF
TGTGCCAGCAGTCCGAGACAGGGGGAGCCCCAGCATTTT
>TRBJ1-1|NA|TRBV7-9|NA
CASSWMGGEEAFF
TGTGCCAGCAGCTGGATGGGGGGAGAAGAGGCTTTCTTT
>TRBJ1-2|TRBD1|TRBV19|once
CASSIQGANYGYTF
TGTGCCAGTAGTATCCAGGGGGCAAACTATGGCTACACCTTC
>TRBJ2-4|NA|TRBV5-4|few
CASSLGGPLAKNIQYF
TGTGCCAGCAGCTTGGGGGGTCCCCTAGCCAAAAACATTCAGTACTTC
>TRBJ1-2|NA|TRBV5-6|NA
CASSTRGWGYTF
TGTGCCAGCAGCACCAGGGGCTGGGGCTACACCTTC
>TRBJ2-5|NA|TRBV19|few
CASSINREETQYF
TGTGCCAGTAGTATAAACAGGGAAGAGACCCAGTACTTC
>TRBJ2-5|NA|TRBV18|NA
CASSIVSETQYF
TGTGCCAGCTCTATAGTGTCGGAGACCCAGTACTTC
>TRBJ1-1|NA|TRBV7-2|once
CASSLGRDGMNTEAFF
TGTGCCAGCAGCCTAGGGAGGGATGGGATGAACACTGAAGCTTTCTTT
>TRBJ1-1|NA|TRBV7-6|NA
CASSSNQGGDTEAFF
TGTGCCAGCAGCTCGAACCAGGGAGGCGACACTGAAGCTTTCTTT
>TRBJ2-2|TRBD2|TRBV7-8|NA
CASLAGRTGELFF
TGTGCCAGCCTAGCGGGACGTACCGGGGAGCTGTTTTTT
>TRBJ2-3|NA|TRBV28|NA
CASSSDPEGTDTQYF
TGTGCCAGCAGTTCGGACCCGGAGGGGACAGATACGCAGTATTTT
>TRBJ1-4|NA|TRBV23-1|few
CASSRSGGLEKLFF
TGCGCCAGCAGTCGCAGCGGGGGGCTTGAAAAACTGTTTTTT
>TRBJ1-3|NA|TRBV5-1|NA
CASSFQSLTNSGNTIYF
TGCGCCAGCAGCTTTCAGTCCCTGACCAACTCTGGAAACACCATATATTTT
>TRBJ2-5|NA|TRBV7-7|NA
CASGQLGGSQETQYF
TGTGCTAGCGGCCAGTTAGGGGGATCTCAAGAGACCCAGTACTTC
>TRBJ2-6|NA|TRBV7-2|many
CASGSGANVLTF
TGTGCCAGCGGCTCTGGGGCCAACGTCCTGACTTTC
>TRBJ2-7|NA|TRBV11-2|NA
CASSPGDYEQYF
TGTGCCAGCAGCCCTGGAGACTACGAGCAGTACTTC
>TRBJ2-4|NA|TRBV30|NA
CAWSVSGTKNIQYF
TGTGCCTGGAGTGTCAGTGGGACCAAAAACATTCAGTACTTC
>TRBJ2-7|TRBD1|TRBV25-1|many
CASIDRAWNEQYF
TGTGCCAGCATAGACAGGGCCTGGAACGAGCAGTACTTC
>TRBJ2-3|TRBD2|TRBV5-1|once
CASSPRLAGPTDTQYF
TGCGCCAGCAGCCCTCGGTTAGCGGGCCCCACAGATACGCAGTATTTT
>TRBJ1-1|NA|TRBV28|NA
CASSPFFGNMNTEAFF
TGTGCCAGCAGCCCATTTTTTGGAAACATGAACACTGAAGCTTTCTTT